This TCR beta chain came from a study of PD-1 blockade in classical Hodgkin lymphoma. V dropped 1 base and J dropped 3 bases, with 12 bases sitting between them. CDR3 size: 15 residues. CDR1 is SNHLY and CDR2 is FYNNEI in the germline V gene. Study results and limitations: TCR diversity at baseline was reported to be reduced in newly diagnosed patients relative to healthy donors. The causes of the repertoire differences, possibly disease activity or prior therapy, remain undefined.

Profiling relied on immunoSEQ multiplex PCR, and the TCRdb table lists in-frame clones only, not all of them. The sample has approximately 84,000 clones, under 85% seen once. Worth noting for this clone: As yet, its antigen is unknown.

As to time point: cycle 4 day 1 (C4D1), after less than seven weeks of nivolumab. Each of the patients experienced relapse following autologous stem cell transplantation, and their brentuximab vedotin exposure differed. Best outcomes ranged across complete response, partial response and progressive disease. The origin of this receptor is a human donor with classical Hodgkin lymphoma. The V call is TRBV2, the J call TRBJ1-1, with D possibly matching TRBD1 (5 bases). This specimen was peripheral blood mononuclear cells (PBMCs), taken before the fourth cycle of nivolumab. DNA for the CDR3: TGTGCCAGCAGTGAAGTAACCCCGGGGGACACTGAAGCTTTCTTT. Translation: CASSEVTPGDTEAFF.